This TCR beta chain was sequenced in a study of metastatic and nonmetastatic thyroid tumors. Ahead of thyroid surgery, no patient had received treatment of any kind. The sample holds a few counts of this clone. MiXCR re-clonotyped the PCR reads for TCRdb. The table shows roughly 40,000 clones, with approximately 17% occurring only once. Sequencing was done on a sample of tumor tissue. The receptor comes from a female donor with papillary thyroid cancer or a benign thyroid nodule (not recorded which). Some clones in this sample may be carry-over from other donors' samples.

As DNA, the CDR3 is TGTGCCAGCAGCATCAGGGACCCTAGGACCGGGGAGCTGTTTTTT. The encoded protein is CASSIRDPRTGELFF. The chain recombines TRBV6-2 or TRBV6-3 with TRBJ2-2; D is possibly TRBD1 or TRBD2 (5 bases each). V was pared by 6 bases and J by 5 bases, with 16 bases between. CDR1 and CDR2 (germline): MNHEY, SVGEGT. This CDR3 has 15 residues.